This T cell receptor beta chain was captured by sequencing in a study of OX40 agonist ivuxolimab in advanced cancers. Germline CDR1 SGHNT, CDR2 YYREEE (reference sequence). The V gene end was trimmed by 0 bases and the J gene end by 2 bases; junction bases not matched to a gene: 10. The CDR3 is made up of 18 amino acids. Using immunoSEQ multiplex PCR, the repertoire was profiled, and TCRdb retains in-frame clones only, with some absent. Of roughly 87,000 clones in the sample, roughly 90% are singletons; the top ten hold over 6.5%. The chain links TRBV5-4 to TRBJ2-7; 11 positions match TRBD2. This specimen consisted of CD4+ or CD8+ T cells sorted from blood, obtained in a trial of the OX40 agonist ivuxolimab. The clonotype comes from an adult with an advanced solid tumor such as melanoma, head and neck, liver or kidney cancer. CDR3 DNA: TGTGCCAGCAGCTTGGGCGGACGGGGTAGCGGGGGGGCCTACGAGCAGTACTTC. This translates into CASSLGGRGSGGAYEQYF.